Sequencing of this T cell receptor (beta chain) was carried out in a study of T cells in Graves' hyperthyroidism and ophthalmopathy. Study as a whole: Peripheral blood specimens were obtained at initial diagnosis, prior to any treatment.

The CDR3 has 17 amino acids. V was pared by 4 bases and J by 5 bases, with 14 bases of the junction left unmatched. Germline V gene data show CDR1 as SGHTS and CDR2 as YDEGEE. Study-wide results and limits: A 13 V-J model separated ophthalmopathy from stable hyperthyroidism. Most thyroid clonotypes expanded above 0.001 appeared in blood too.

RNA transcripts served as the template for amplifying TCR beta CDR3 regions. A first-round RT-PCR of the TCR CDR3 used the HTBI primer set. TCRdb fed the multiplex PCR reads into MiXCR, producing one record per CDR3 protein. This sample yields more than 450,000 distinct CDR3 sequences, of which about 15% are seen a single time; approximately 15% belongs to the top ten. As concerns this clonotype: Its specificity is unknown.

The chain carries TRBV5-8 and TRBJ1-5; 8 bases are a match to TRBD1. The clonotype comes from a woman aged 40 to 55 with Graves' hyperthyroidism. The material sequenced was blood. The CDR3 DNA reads TGTGCCAGCAGCCTAGACGGGGACAGGATAGATGATCAGCCCCAGCATTTT. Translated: CASSLDGDRIDDQPQHF.